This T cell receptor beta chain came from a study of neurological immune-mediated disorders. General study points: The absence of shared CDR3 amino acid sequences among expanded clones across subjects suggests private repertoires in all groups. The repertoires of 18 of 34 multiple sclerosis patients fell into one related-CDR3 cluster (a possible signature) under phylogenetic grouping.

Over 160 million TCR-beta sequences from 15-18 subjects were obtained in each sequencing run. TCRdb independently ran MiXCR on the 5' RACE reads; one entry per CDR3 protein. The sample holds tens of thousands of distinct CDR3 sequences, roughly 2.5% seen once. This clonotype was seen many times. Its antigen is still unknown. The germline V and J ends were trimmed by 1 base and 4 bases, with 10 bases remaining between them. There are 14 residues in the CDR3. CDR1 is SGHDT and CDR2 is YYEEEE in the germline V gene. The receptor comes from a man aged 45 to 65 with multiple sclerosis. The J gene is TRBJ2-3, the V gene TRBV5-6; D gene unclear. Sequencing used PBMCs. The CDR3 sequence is CASSLLPAADTQYF. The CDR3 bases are TGTGCCAGCAGCTTGTTACCCGCCGCAGATACGCAGTATTTT.